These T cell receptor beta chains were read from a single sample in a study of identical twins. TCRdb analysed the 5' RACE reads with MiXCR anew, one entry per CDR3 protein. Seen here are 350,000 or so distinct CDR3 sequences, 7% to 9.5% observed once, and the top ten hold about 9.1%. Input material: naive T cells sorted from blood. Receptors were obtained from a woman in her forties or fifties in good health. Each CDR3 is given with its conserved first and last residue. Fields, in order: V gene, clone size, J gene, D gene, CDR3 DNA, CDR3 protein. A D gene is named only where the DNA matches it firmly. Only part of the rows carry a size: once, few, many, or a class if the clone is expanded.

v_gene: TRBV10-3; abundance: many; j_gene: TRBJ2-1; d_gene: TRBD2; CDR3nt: TGTGCCACGCGGGAGCTATCGGGCAATGAGCAGTTCTTC; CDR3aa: CATRELSGNEQFF
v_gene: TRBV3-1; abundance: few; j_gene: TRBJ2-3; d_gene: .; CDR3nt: TGTGCCAGCAGCCAACTGTCCCCGGCTTCGGATACGCAGTATTTT; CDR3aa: CASSQLSPASDTQYF
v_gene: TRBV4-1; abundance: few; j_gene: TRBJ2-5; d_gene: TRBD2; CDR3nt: TGCGCCAGCAGCCAAGATAGCAGCGGGAGGCCGGACAATCTAGAGACCCAGTACTTC; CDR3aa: CASSQDSSGRPDNLETQYF
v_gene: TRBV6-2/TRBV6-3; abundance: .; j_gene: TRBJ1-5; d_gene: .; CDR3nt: TGTGCCAGCAGTTCCGGGTCGTTGGGCAATCAGCCCCAGCATTTT; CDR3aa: CASSSGSLGNQPQHF
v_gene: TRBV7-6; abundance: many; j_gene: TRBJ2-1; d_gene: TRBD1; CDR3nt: TGTGCCAGCAGCTTCATAGTTGACAGGGTAGCCTACAATGAGCAGTTCTTC; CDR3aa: CASSFIVDRVAYNEQFF
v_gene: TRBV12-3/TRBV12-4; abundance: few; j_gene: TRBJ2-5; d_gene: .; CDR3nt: TGTGCCAGCAGTTCTATCGGGACCCAGTACTTC; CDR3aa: CASSSIGTQYF
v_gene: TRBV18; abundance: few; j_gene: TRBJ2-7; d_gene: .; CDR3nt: TGTGCCAGCTCACCCACAACAAGCTCCTACGAGCAGTACTTC; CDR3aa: CASSPTTSSYEQYF
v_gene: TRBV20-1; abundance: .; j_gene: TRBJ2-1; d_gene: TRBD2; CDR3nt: TGCAGTGCGAGGGGACTAAGCTCCTACAATGAGCAGTTCTTC; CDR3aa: CSARGLSSYNEQFF
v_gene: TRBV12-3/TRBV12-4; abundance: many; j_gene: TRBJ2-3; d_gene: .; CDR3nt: TGTGCCAGCACGGGCGGGACCCAGCATCCAGATACGCAGTATTTT; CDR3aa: CASTGGTQHPDTQYF
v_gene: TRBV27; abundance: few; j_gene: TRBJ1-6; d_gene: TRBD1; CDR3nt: TGTGCCAGCATCGACGGACAGGGGAATTCACCCCTCCACTTT; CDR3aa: CASIDGQGNSPLHF
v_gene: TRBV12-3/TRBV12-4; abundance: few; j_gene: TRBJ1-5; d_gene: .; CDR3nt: TGTGCCAGCAGTTTAGCAGGAAGGGCAGGGTACAATCAGCCCCAGCATTTT; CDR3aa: CASSLAGRAGYNQPQHF
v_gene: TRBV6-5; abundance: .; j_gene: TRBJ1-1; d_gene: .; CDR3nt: TGTGCCAGCAGTAACCAGGGGGAAGCTTTCTTT; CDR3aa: CASSNQGEAFF
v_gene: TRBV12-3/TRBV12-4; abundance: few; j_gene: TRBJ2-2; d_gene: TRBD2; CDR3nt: TGTGCCACCAACGGGAGGGCCCACACCGGGGAGCTGTTTTTT; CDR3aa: CATNGRAHTGELFF
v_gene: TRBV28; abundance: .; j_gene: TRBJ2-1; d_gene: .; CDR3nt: TGTGCCAGCAGGTTCCCCGGCCCGAACAATGAGCAGTTCTTC; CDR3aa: CASRFPGPNNEQFF
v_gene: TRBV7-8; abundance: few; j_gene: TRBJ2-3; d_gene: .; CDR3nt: TGTGCCAGCAGCTTAACGGGACTTAGCACAGATACGCAGTATTTT; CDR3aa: CASSLTGLSTDTQYF
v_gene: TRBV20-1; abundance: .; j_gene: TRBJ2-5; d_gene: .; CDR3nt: TGCAGTGCTAGAGATCTTCAGCCGGGGGGCGGCTTTCAAGAGACCCAGTACTTC; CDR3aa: CSARDLQPGGGFQETQYF
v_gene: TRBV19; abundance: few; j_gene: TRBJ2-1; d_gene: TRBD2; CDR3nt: TGTGCCAGTACCACGACTAGCGGACCCTACAATGAGCAGTTCTTC; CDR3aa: CASTTTSGPYNEQFF
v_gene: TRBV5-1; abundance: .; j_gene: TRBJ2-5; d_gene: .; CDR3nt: TGCGCCAGCAGCTTGGCCAATGTGGGGAAAGAGACCCAGTACTTC; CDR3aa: CASSLANVGKETQYF
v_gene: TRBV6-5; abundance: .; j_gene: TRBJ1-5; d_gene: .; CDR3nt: TGTGCCAGCAAGCTCGGACCGAACAATCAGCCCCAGCATTTT; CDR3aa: CASKLGPNNQPQHF
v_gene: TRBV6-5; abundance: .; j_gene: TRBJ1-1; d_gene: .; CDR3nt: TGTGCCAGCAGTACCGGCCAGGGTCAGAACACTGAAGCTTTCTTT; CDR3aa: CASSTGQGQNTEAFF
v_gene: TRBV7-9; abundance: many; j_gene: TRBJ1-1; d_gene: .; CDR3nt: TGTGCCAGCAGCTTAGACAAGAACACTGAAGCTTTCTTT; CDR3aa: CASSLDKNTEAFF
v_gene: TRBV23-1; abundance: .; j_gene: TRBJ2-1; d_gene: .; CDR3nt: TGCGCCAGCAGCCCCCCGCCCGTGTTCTTC; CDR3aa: CASSPPPVFF
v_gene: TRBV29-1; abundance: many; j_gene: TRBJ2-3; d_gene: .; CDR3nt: TGCAGCGCCCAGCTGGGAAACACAGATACGCAGTATTTT; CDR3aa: CSAQLGNTDTQYF
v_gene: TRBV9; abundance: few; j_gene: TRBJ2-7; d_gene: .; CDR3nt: TGTGCCAGCAGCGTAGGTGGAACAGGGCCGGTATCCTACGAGCAGTACTTC; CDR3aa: CASSVGGTGPVSYEQYF
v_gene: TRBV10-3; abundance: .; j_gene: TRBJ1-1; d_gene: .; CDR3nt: TGTGCCAGCAGATATATGGGGAACATGAACACTGAAGCTTTCTTT; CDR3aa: CASRYMGNMNTEAFF
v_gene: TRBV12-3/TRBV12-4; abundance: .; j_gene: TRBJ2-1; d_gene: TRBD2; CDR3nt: TGTGCCAGCAGTTTGCTTAGCGGGAGGGCCGAAGAGCAGTTCTTC; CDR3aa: CASSLLSGRAEEQFF
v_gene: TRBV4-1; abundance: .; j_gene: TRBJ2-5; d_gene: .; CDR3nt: TGCGCCAGCAGCCAAGATACGGGGGAGTACGAGACCCAGTACTTC; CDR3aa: CASSQDTGEYETQYF
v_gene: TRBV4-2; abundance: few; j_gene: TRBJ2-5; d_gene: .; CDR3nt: TGTGCCAGCAGCCCGCGGGACGGTGAAGAGACCCAGTACTTC; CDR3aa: CASSPRDGEETQYF
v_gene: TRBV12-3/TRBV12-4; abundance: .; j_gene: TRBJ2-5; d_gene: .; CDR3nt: TGTGCCAGCACCACGGCAGCGGGAGAGACCCAGTACTTC; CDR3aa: CASTTAAGETQYF
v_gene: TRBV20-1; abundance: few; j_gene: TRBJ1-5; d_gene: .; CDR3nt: TGCAGTGCTAGAGGGGGACACGGATCTCAGCCCCAGCATTTT; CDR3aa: CSARGGHGSQPQHF
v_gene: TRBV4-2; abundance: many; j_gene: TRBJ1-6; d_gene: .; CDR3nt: TGTGCCAGCAGCCGGACAGACAATAATTCACCCCTCCACTTT; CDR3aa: CASSRTDNNSPLHF
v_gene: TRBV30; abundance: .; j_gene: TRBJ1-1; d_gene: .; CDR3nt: TGTGCCGGGATCATGGGGGCGGCTGAAGCTTTCTTT; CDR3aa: CAGIMGAAEAFF
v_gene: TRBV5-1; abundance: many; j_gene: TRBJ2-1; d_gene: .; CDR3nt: TGCGCCAGCAGCTCCGGACTTGCACAGGCCCGGGATGAGCAGTTCTTC; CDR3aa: CASSSGLAQARDEQFF
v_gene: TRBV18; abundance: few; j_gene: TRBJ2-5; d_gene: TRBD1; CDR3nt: TGTGCCAGCTCACCACGGGACAGCGAAAAAGAGACCCAGTACTTC; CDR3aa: CASSPRDSEKETQYF
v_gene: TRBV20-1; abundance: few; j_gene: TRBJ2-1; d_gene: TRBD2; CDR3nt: TGCAGTGCTAGTGAGACTAGCGGGGGCCACAATGAGCAGTTCTTC; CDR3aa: CSASETSGGHNEQFF
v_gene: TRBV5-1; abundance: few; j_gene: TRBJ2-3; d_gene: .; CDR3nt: TGCGCCAGCCAGATTCCCCGGGACCCGACAGATACGCAGTATTTT; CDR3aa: CASQIPRDPTDTQYF
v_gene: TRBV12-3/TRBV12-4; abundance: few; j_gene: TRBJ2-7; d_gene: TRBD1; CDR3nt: TGTGCCAGCGGGGACAGCTTATACGAGCAGTACTTC; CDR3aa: CASGDSLYEQYF
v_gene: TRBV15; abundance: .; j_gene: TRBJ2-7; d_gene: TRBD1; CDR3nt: TGTGCCACCAGCAGACAAGGACAGGGCTACGAGCAGTACTTC; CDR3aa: CATSRQGQGYEQYF
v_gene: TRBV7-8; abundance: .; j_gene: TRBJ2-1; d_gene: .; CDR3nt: TGTGCCAGCAGCTCGCCCGGACGACGGGAGAATGAGCAGTTCTTC; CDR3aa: CASSSPGRRENEQFF
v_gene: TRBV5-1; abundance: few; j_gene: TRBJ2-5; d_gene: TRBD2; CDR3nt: TGCGCCAGCAGCCCAGGGGGACTAGCGGGAGGAGAGACCCAGTACTTC; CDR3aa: CASSPGGLAGGETQYF
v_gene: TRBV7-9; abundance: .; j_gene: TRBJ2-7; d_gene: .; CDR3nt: TGTGCCAGCAGCTTAGCGGACGGCTACGAGCAGTACTTC; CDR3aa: CASSLADGYEQYF
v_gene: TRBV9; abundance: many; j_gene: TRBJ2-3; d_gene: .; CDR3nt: TGTGCCAGCAGTCATTCAGAAGGGGGAGGCACAGATACGCAGTATTTT; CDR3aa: CASSHSEGGGTDTQYF
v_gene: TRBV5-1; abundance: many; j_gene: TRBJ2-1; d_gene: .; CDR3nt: TGCGCCAGCAGCTTGGATCGGTACAATGAGCAGTTCTTC; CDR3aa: CASSLDRYNEQFF
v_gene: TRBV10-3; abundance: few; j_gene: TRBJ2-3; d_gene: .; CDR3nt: TGTGCCATCAGTGAAACTGAGCGGGATACGCAGTATTTT; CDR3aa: CAISETERDTQYF
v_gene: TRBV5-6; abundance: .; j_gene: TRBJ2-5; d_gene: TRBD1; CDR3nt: TGTGCCAGCAGCCTTACAGGGGAACGGACCCAGTACTTC; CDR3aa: CASSLTGERTQYF
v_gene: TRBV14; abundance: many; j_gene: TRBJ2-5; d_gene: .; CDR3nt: TGTGCCAGCAGCCAAGAATCCGGAGCCAGGGCCCAGTACTTC; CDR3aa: CASSQESGARAQYF
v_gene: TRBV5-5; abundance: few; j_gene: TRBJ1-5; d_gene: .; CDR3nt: TGTGCCAGCAGCTTGGGGGTCGGAGTCCAGCCCCAGCATTTT; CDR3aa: CASSLGVGVQPQHF
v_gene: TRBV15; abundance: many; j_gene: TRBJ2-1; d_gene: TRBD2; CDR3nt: TGTGCCACCAGCAGACCTTCTTCGGCTAGCGGGACCACTATGTGGCAGTTCTTC; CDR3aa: CATSRPSSASGTTMWQFF